This TCR beta chain was identified in a study of blood T cell repertoires in COVID-19. The overall study: The study drew acute and convalescent COVID-19 samples from the United States, Italy and Spain. Sample material is recorded as cDNA or gDNA derived from T cells, B-cell-depleted T cells, or PBMCs.

Only in-frame clones appear in the TCRdb table, and some are missing; sequencing was by immunoSEQ multiplex PCR. The data contain over 150,000 clones, roughly 88% of them seen just once; the ten biggest clones take up about 10%. This CDR3 is 18 amino acids long. The germline V gene encodes CDR1 SGHTA and CDR2 FQGNSA. V was shortened by 4 bases and J by 0 bases, with 16 bases between the two germline ends. The chain combines TRBV7-2 with TRBJ1-6, with D unclear. The clonotype originates from a woman older than 75 with active or convalescent COVID-19. Sequencing was done on a sample of peripheral blood. CDR3 bases: TGTGCCAGCAGCTCTATGGGAGGAGTGTTCTCCTATAATTCACCCCTCCACTTT. Amino acid sequence: CASSSMGGVFSYNSPLHF.